Described below is a single T cell receptor (beta chain) sequence and its context. Its antigen is not identified. This sample is part of a study of T cell responses to AZD1222 COVID-19 vaccine. In the study overall: Analyses pooled second doses at about 4 or about 12 weeks. Study results and caveats: Vaccine-associated CD4 TCRs ranged over spike, dominating at 160-218 and 743-854. It should be noted that donors were predominantly white British and more often female, and clonal diversity was possibly underestimated.

Germline V gene sequence: CDR1 MNHEY, CDR2 SVGAGI. The length of the CDR3 is 15 residues. V gave up 0 bases and J gave up 1 base, with 9 bases separating them. Profiled with immunoSEQ multiplex PCR; TCRdb holds only in-frame clones, not every one. The sample lists about 110,000 clones; over 80% were seen once. The TCR originated in an adult in good health. This specimen was peripheral blood, taken on day 0 of AZD1222 vaccination. The V call is TRBV6-5, the J call TRBJ1-1; a weak D match, TRBD1 (6 bases). The CDR3 coding sequence is TGTGCCAGCAGTTACTCAGGGGGGCGGAACACTGAAGCTTTCTTT. Residues: CASSYSGGRNTEAFF.